One TCR beta chain is described in this entry. Sequencing was performed with immunoSEQ multiplex PCR; in TCRdb, only in-frame clones are kept and a portion is missing. This table holds approximately 60,000 clones, under 95% found once. The data were taken from a study of OX40 agonist ivuxolimab in advanced cancers. The clonotype originates from an adult with an advanced solid tumor such as melanoma, head and neck, liver or kidney cancer. This material consisted of CD4+ or CD8+ T cells sorted from blood, taken in a trial of the OX40 agonist ivuxolimab.

CDR3 in amino acids: CASSFRQQNSPLHF. Here the CDR3 DNA reads TGTGCCAGCAGTTTTCGGCAGCAAAATTCACCCCTCCACTTT. The V call is TRBV27, the J call TRBJ1-6; no definite D call. The germline V gene encodes CDR1 MNHEY and CDR2 SMNVEV (reference sequence). The CDR3 contains 14 residues. V was clipped by 3 bases and J by 7 bases, with 10 bases between them.